The entry below gives a single TCR beta chain sequence along with its context. Its antigen remains unidentified. The primer mix had 60 Vbeta and 13 Jbeta primers. Data came from immunoSEQ multiplex PCR; TCRdb stores just in-frame clones and leaves some out. The sample lists some 180,000 clones; 78% were seen once. This CDR3 is 15 amino acids long. Germline V gene data show CDR1 as MNHEY and CDR2 as SVGAGI. V shed 0 bases and J shed 7 bases, with 15 bases lying between them. This record belongs to a study of cytomegalovirus exposure and HLA in healthy donors. General observations from the study: In a later analysis, HLA-associated TCR beta chains were more clonally expanded than equally common others. Diagnosis of cytomegalovirus status made by the classifier reportedly showed high specificity and sensitivity. Later analysis showed TCR association rates varying by HLA locus, highest for DRB1 and lowest for HLA-C.

Unrecorded immune exposure was likely among donors, who were nominally healthy when sampled. Sample: PBMCs. The TCR originated in a woman aged 25 to 39 in good health and CMV-seropositive. This rearrangement joins TRBV6-5 to TRBJ1-1; perhaps TRBD1 as D (5 bases). CDR3 DNA: TGTGCCAGCAGTTACTCGACGCCAGGGCTCAGTGAAGCTTTCTTT. This sequence encodes CASSYSTPGLSEAFF.